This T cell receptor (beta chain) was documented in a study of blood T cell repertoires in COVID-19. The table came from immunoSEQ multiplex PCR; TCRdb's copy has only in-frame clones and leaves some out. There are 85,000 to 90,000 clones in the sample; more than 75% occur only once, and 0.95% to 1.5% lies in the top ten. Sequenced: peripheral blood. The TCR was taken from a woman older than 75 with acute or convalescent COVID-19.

In DNA, the CDR3 is TGTGCCAGCAGCCCCTCAGGGACAGTAAGGGGCGAAAAACTGTTTTTT. Translating it yields CASSPSGTVRGEKLFF. The chain carries TRBV3-1 (or the pseudogene TRBV3-2) and TRBJ1-4; 7 bases are shared with TRBD1. The J segment lost 8 bases and the V segment lost 4 bases, leaving 13 bases of the junction unmatched. CDR1 and CDR2 from the germline V gene are LGHDT and YNNKEL (reference sequence). This CDR3 has 16 residues.